This T cell receptor (beta chain) is drawn from a study of OX40 agonist ivuxolimab in advanced cancers. Study details: Each patient was given ivuxolimab into a vein every 2 weeks, at 0.01 to 10 mg/kg. Allowance was made for prior anti-PD-1, anti-PD-L1 or anti-CTLA-4 therapy, and 40% had some. Whole-study findings and limits: Partial responders treated at 0.1-3.0 mg/kg exhibited clonal expansion among the lowest measured. Blood T cells, both CD4+ and CD8+, expanded clonally by week 6 at 0.1 to 3.0 mg/kg.

Only a few counts were recorded for this clone. The antigen is not known. Profiled with immunoSEQ multiplex PCR; TCRdb holds only in-frame clones, not every one. The profile shows over 80,000 clones, less than 90% of them singletons. Sequenced material: CD4+ or CD8+ T cells sorted from blood, taken in a trial of the OX40 agonist ivuxolimab. The origin of this receptor is an adult with an advanced solid tumor such as melanoma, head and neck, liver or kidney cancer.

The CDR3 region is CASSSTGLNSPLHF. The CDR3 nucleotides are TGTGCCAGCAGCTCGACAGGTTTAAATTCACCCCTCCACTTT. This chain connects TRBV7-3 to TRBJ1-6, with TRBD1 as a possible D gene (6 bases). This CDR3 region has 14 residues. V lost 4 bases and J 7 bases, leaving 11 bases between the germline ends. The germline V gene has CDR1 SGHTA and CDR2 FQGTGA. The entire variable domain, with the rest obtained from reference TRBV7-3 and TRBJ1-6, is as follows: GAGVSQTPSNKVTEKGKYVELRCDPISGHTALYWYRQSLGQGPEFLIYFQGTGAADDSGLPNDRFFAVRPEGSVSTLKIQRTERGDSAVYLCASSSTGLNSPLHFGNGTRLTVT.